Each of the 10 T cell receptor beta chains below was sequenced from the same sample in a study of patients and donors after allogeneic stem cell transplantation. TCRdb re-called the RT-PCR reads with MiXCR, one entry per CDR3 protein. The sample has about a million distinct CDR3 sequences; approximately 18% are singletons. Sequenced: blood, either unsorted or a sorted T cell fraction (not recorded which). These receptor sequences come from a human donor who was either an allogeneic HSCT recipient or a stem cell or donor lymphocyte infusion donor (not recorded which). It is not recorded whose cells these are; they may come from a transplant donor.

This clonotype was found many times. This chain links TRBV5-1 with TRBJ2-2; D perhaps matches TRBD2 (6 bases). The length of the CDR3 is 16 residues. Germline CDR1 reads SGHRS; CDR2 reads YFSETQ. Trimming pared 0 bases from V and 0 bases from J, leaving 9 bases between. Here the CDR3 DNA reads TGCGCCAGCAGCTTGGCCCCTAGCGCGAACACCGGGGAGCTGTTTTTT. It codes for CASSLAPSANTGELFF. The full variable domain, completed using reference TRBV5-1 and TRBJ2-2, is KAGVTQTPRYLIKTRGQQVTLSCSPISGHRSVSWYQQTPGQGLQFLFEYFSETQRNKGNFPGRFSGRQFSNSRSEMNVSTLELGDSALYLCASSLAPSANTGELFFGEGSRLTVL.

The rearrangement links TRBV12-3 or TRBV12-4 to TRBJ2-1; possibly TRBD2 for D (6 bases). V lost 8 bases and J lost 9, with 14 bases in between. The CDR3 runs 12 residues. Written as DNA, the CDR3 is TGTGCCAGCGTTGGGGGGATGGGTGAGCAGTTCTTC. This sequence encodes CASVGGMGEQFF.

The V gene is TRBV12-5, the J gene TRBJ2-5; 7 bases align to TRBD1. The germline CDR1 and CDR2 sequences are LGHNT and FRNRAP. V lost 1 base to trimming and J lost 4 bases; unmatched junction nucleotides: 6. This CDR3 comprises 15 residues. The CDR3 reads CASGLGTGAGETQYF. CDR3 DNA sequence: TGTGCTAGTGGTTTGGGAACAGGGGCTGGAGAGACCCAGTACTTC.

The chain combines TRBV12-3 or TRBV12-4 with TRBJ2-5; D not resolved. This CDR3 is built from 11 residues. V was trimmed by 6 bases and J by 6 bases, leaving 8 bases between them. The CDR3 DNA follows: TGTGCCAGCAGCCGTAGTCAGACCCAGTACTTC. Translated, it gives CASSRSQTQYF.

The chain joins TRBV7-6 to TRBJ2-2; the D call may be TRBD1 or TRBD2 (6 bases each). This CDR3 contains 16 residues. V lost 5 bases and J 7 bases, leaving 20 bases between the germline ends. The germline V gene encodes CDR1 SGHVS and CDR2 FNYEAQ. The DNA of the CDR3 is TGTGCCAGCAGCCCCCTCATAGGGGGGTTGAGCGGGGAGCTGTTTTTT. It specifies CASSPLIGGLSGELFF. The full variable domain, with the rest looked up from reference TRBV7-6 and TRBJ2-2, is GAGVSQSPRYKVTKRGQDVALRCDPISGHVSLYWYRQALGQGPEFLTYFNYEAQQDKSGLPNDRFSAERPEGSISTLTIQRTEQRDSAMYRCASSPLIGGLSGELFFGEGSRLTVL.

This chain uses TRBV5-6 with TRBJ1-4; 7 bases are a match to TRBD1. The CDR3 consists of 17 residues. Looked up from germline, CDR1 is SGHDT and CDR2 is YYEEEE. The V gene end was trimmed by 4 bases and the J gene end by 0 bases; junction bases not matched to a gene: 9. In DNA, the CDR3 is TGTGCCAGCAGCCCCGTAAGGGGGACAGCAACTAATGAAAAACTGTTTTTT. It translates to CASSPVRGTATNEKLFF.

This clonotype was recorded a few times. V is TRBV7-2 and J is TRBJ2-5; D may be TRBD1 or TRBD2 (5 bases each). The germline CDR1 and CDR2 sequences are SGHTA and FQGNSA. The CDR3 length is 15 residues. Trimming took 5 bases from V and 6 from J, leaving 19 bases between them. Here the CDR3 reads CASSLPSGRLKTQYF. Written as DNA, the CDR3 is TGTGCCAGCAGCCTACCCTCGGGGCGTCTAAAGACCCAGTACTTC. Filled out from reference TRBV7-2 and TRBJ2-5, the complete variable domain reads GAGVSQSPSNKVTEKGKDVELRCDPISGHTALYWYRQSLGQGLEFLIYFQGNSAPDKSGLPSDRFSAERTGGSVSTLTIQRTQQEDSAVYLCASSLPSGRLKTQYFGPGTRLLVL.

The rearrangement uses TRBV4-1 and TRBJ2-7, with D perhaps given as TRBD1 or TRBD2 (5 bases each). Germline V lookup: CDR1 MGHRA, CDR2 YSYEKL. This CDR3 is built from 16 residues. Trimming cost V 1 base and J 3 bases, with 16 bases left between them. The CDR3 loop reads CASSQVESGTYYEQYF. CDR3 nucleotide sequence: TGCGCCAGCAGCCAAGTAGAGTCCGGGACCTACTACGAGCAGTACTTC.

A few counts support this clonotype. The chain has TRBV5-1 and TRBJ1-2; D is undetermined. The germline V and J ends were trimmed by 2 bases and 3 bases, with 2 bases remaining between them. Germline V lookup: CDR1 SGHRS, CDR2 YFSETQ. This CDR3 comprises 11 residues. This CDR3 is CASSLYYGYTF. The CDR3 nucleotides are TGCGCCAGCAGCTTATACTATGGCTACACCTTC.

V and J are TRBV2 and TRBJ2-2; D unresolved. Germline CDR1 reads SNHLY; CDR2 reads FYNNEI. V was cut by 4 bases and J by 4 bases, with 10 bases left in between. There are 14 residues in the CDR3. The CDR3 sequence is CASSVWARTGELFF. CDR3 DNA: TGTGCCAGCAGTGTATGGGCCCGCACCGGGGAGCTGTTTTTT.